These 21 T cell receptor beta chains were all obtained from the same sample, sequenced in a study of cytomegalovirus exposure and HLA in healthy donors. PCR amplification relied on 60 Vbeta primers (plus 13 Jbeta primers). Produced via immunoSEQ multiplex PCR; TCRdb's table is partial and in-frame only. The sample lists under 100,000 clones; around 62% were seen once. Sequenced: PBMCs. Source of these receptors: a woman in her twenties or thirties in good health and CMV-seropositive.

The rearrangement joins TRBV2 to TRBJ2-7; 10 positions agree with TRBD1. With V trimmed by 3 bases and J by 7 bases, 9 bases remained unmatched. Germline V gene sequence: CDR1 SNHLY, CDR2 FYNNEI. CDR3 size: 15 residues. This chain's CDR3 is CASSDRGQGFLEQYF. For the CDR3, the DNA is TGTGCCAGCAGTGATAGGGGACAGGGGTTTTTAGAGCAGTACTTC.

The rearrangement uses TRBV7-8 and TRBJ2-6; D gene ambiguous. The CDR3 sequence is 15 residues long. Germline V lookup: CDR1 SGHVS, CDR2 FQNEAQ. Trimming stripped 3 bases from V and 1 base from J, with 7 bases between. The chain's CDR3 is CASSFGESGANVLTF. Here the CDR3 DNA reads TGTGCCAGCAGCTTCGGAGAGTCTGGGGCCAACGTCCTGACTTTC. The whole variable domain, remainder taken from reference TRBV7-8 and TRBJ2-6, is GAGVSQSPRYKVAKRGQDVALRCDPISGHVSLFWYQQALGQGPEFLTYFQNEAQLDKSGLPSDRFFAERPEGSVSTLKIQRTQQEDSAVYLCASSFGESGANVLTFGAGSRLTVL.

This clone was found a few times. The V call is TRBV6-5, the J call TRBJ1-5, with TRBD1 matching over 10 bases. The V and J ends lost 6 bases and 1 base, in that order; junction bases with no gene match: 3. Per the germline V gene, CDR1 is MNHEY and CDR2 is SVGAGI. The CDR3 is 15 amino acids. As DNA, the CDR3 is TGTGCCAGCAGCCAGGACAGGGGGAGCAATCAGCCCCAGCATTTT. As protein: CASSQDRGSNQPQHF.

Notes on this clone: This CDR3 is also generated by other DNA sequences in the sample. This chain links TRBV28 with TRBJ1-6, with 11 bases matching TRBD1. The CDR3 length is 15 residues. V was pared by 2 bases and J by 11 bases, with 5 bases of the junction left unmatched. Germline-derived CDR1 and CDR2 are MDHEN and SYDVKM. In nucleotides, the CDR3 is TGTGCCAGCAGTTTACCCGGACAGGGGGCGACACCCCTCCACTTT. This encodes CASSLPGQGATPLHF.

This chain joins TRBV2 and TRBJ2-2; 11 bases align to TRBD2. The CDR3 is 17 amino acids. Looked up from germline, CDR1 is SNHLY and CDR2 is FYNNEI. After removal of 7 bases from V and 0 bases from J, the junction contained 7 bases not matched to a gene. In DNA form, the CDR3 reads TGTGCCAGCAACCTACTAGCGGGGGCCCCGAACACCGGGGAGCTGTTTTTT. Its translation: CASNLLAGAPNTGELFF.

The V call is TRBV4-1, the J call TRBJ2-7; 9 positions agree with TRBD1. Germline V lookup: CDR1 MGHRA, CDR2 YSYEKL. The CDR3 runs to 15 residues. Trimming cost V 3 bases and J 4 bases; bases outside gene matches: 7. CDR3 bases: TGCGCCAGCAGCCAGGACGGGACAGGGAATTACGAGCAGTACTTC. This codes for CASSQDGTGNYEQYF.

J is TRBJ2-3 and V is TRBV5-4, with D possibly being TRBD2 (7 bases). The CDR3 is made up of 16 amino acids. The V end was cut by 0 bases, the J end by 4 bases, with 15 bases between. Germline CDR1 reads SGHNT; CDR2 reads YYREEE (reference sequence). In DNA form, the CDR3 reads TGTGCCAGCAGCTTGGGGGCGGGGGCCGGGCCAGATACGCAGTATTTT. Its protein product is CASSLGAGAGPDTQYF.

The chain recombines TRBV2 with TRBJ2-5, with D possibly TRBD2 on 6 matching bases. V lost 7 bases to trimming and J lost 5 bases, with 14 bases between them. The CDR3 extends over 13 amino acids. CDR1 is SNHLY, CDR2 FYNNEI, per germline. The CDR3 DNA is TGTGCCAGCACGGCCAACCGGGGGGAGACCCAGTACTTC. Encoded protein: CASTANRGETQYF.

The V and J genes are TRBV5-6 and TRBJ1-2; possible D gene TRBD1, 5 bases. The V and J ends lost 1 base and 4 bases respectively, with 11 bases between them. Per germline, CDR1 SGHDT and CDR2 YYEEEE. The CDR3 has 14 amino acids. In DNA form, the CDR3 reads TGTGCCAGCAGCTTGCTTAGGGGTGGCTATGGCTACACCTTC. Protein sequence: CASSLLRGGYGYTF.

The sample holds a few counts of this clone. V gene TRBV4-1 combines with J gene TRBJ2-6; D remains ambiguous. The V end lost 6 bases, the J end lost 1 base, and 4 bases lay between the germline ends. Germline CDR1 is MGHRA and CDR2 is YSYEKL. The CDR3 sequence is 13 residues long. DNA of the CDR3: TGCGCCAGCAGGGAGTCTGGGGCCAACGTCCTGACTTTC. It translates to CASRESGANVLTF.

The sample holds a few counts of this clone. The V gene is TRBV30, the J gene TRBJ2-7; no clear D gene. This CDR3 is built from 13 residues. Trimming stripped 2 bases from V and 3 bases from J, with 11 bases between. The germline V gene encodes CDR1 GTSNPN and CDR2 SVGIG (reference sequence). This chain's CDR3 is CAWSTKGLYEQYF. The CDR3 DNA sequence: TGTGCCTGGAGTACTAAAGGTCTCTACGAGCAGTACTTC.

The chain recombines TRBV27 with TRBJ1-6; D possibly corresponds to TRBD1 (6 bases). Trimming cost V 0 bases and J 7 bases, with 10 bases left between them. This CDR3 region has 15 residues. The germline CDR1 and CDR2 sequences are MNHEY and SMNVEV (reference sequence). The CDR3: CASSLSRGSNSPLHF. DNA for the CDR3: TGTGCCAGCAGTTTATCGAGGGGGTCGAATTCACCCCTCCACTTT.

The chain links TRBV14 to TRBJ1-2, with a weak D call TRBD1 (6 bases). Germline V gives CDR1 SGHDN, CDR2 FVKESK. The V end was cut by 0 bases, the J end by 4 bases, with 15 bases between. The CDR3 runs 16 residues. The CDR3 protein is CASSQESRTVSYGYTF. CDR3 nucleotides: TGTGCCAGCAGCCAAGAGTCCAGGACAGTATCCTATGGCTACACCTTC.

This clone appeared a single time. The chain recombines TRBV7-9 with TRBJ1-1, with a tentative D call TRBD1 (6 bases). This CDR3 contains 14 residues. Germline loops: CDR1 SEHNR, CDR2 FQNEAQ (reference sequence). V was shortened by 6 bases and J by 1 base, with 12 bases between the two germline ends. The CDR3 region has the DNA TGTGCCAGCAGAGGAGGGGGGGGGAACACTGAAGCTTTCTTT. Amino acids: CASRGGGGNTEAFF.

The chain links TRBV23-1 to TRBJ1-4; the match to TRBD1 covers 8 bases. TRBV23-1 is identified as an open reading frame with a role that is uncertain. The CDR3 consists of 17 residues. After removal of 0 bases from V and 8 bases from J, the junction contained 11 bases not matched to a gene. CDR3 in DNA: TGCGCCAGCAGTCAATCGGATTTATCAGGGGGCCAGGAAAAACTGTTTTTT. It codes for CASSQSDLSGGQEKLFF.

This clone was counted a few times. The genes are TRBV6-1 and TRBJ1-5; D ambiguous. The CDR3 loop spans 16 amino acids. Germline lookup yields CDR1 MNHNS and CDR2 SASEGT. The V end lost 2 bases, the J end lost 2 bases, and 13 bases lay between the germline ends. Here the CDR3 reads CASSELGGSGNQPQHF. CDR3 in DNA: TGTGCCAGCAGTGAACTTGGAGGGTCGGGCAATCAGCCCCAGCATTTT.

The CDR3 DNA reads as TGTGCCAGCAGCTTAATAGGACGGGACTCCTACGAGCAGTACTTC. As protein: CASSLIGRDSYEQYF. This chain joins TRBV7-2 and TRBJ2-7; D is possibly TRBD2 (5 bases). Trimming pared 2 bases from V and 0 bases from J, leaving 11 bases between. The germline V gene has CDR1 SGHTA and CDR2 FQGNSA. The CDR3 runs to 15 residues.

V gene TRBV2 combines with J gene TRBJ1-1; D unresolved. CDR1 and CDR2 from the germline V gene are SNHLY and FYNNEI. V was cut by 1 base and J by 7 bases, with 10 bases left in between. The CDR3 has 13 amino acids. DNA for the CDR3: TGTGCCAGCAGTGAAGTTAGCCGGATTGAAGCTTTCTTT. This translates into CASSEVSRIEAFF. Full variable domain (rest looked up from reference TRBV2 and TRBJ1-1): EPEVTQTPSHQVTQMGQEVILRCVPISNHLYFYWYRQILGQKVEFLVSFYNNEISEKSEIFDDQFSVERPDGSNFTLKIRSTKLEDSAMYFCASSEVSRIEAFFGQGTRLTVV.

This clone was observed a handful of times. This chain's CDR3 is CASSLTSGGQETQYF. The CDR3 nucleotides read TGTGCCAGCAGTTTGACTAGCGGGGGCCAAGAGACCCAGTACTTC. V gene TRBV28 combines with J gene TRBJ2-5; the match to TRBD2 covers 12 bases. CDR1 MDHEN and CDR2 SYDVKM come from the germline V gene. The J segment lost 1 base and the V segment lost 3 bases, leaving 0 bases of the junction unmatched. The CDR3 consists of 15 residues.

The V call is TRBV6-1, the J call TRBJ1-6; 7 nucleotides agree with TRBD1. Per germline, CDR1 MNHNS and CDR2 SASEGT. V dropped 2 bases and J dropped 7; count of bases not matched to a gene: 5. This CDR3 region has 15 residues. The CDR3 sequence is CASSEHRGGNSPLHF. In DNA, the CDR3 is TGTGCCAGCAGTGAACACAGGGGTGGGAATTCACCCCTCCACTTT.

In this sample, this clone turned up a few times. V is TRBV6-4 and J is TRBJ2-1; 9 nucleotides agree with TRBD1. J gave up 7 bases and V 7 bases, and 8 bases lay outside the gene matches. The CDR3 extends over 14 amino acids. The germline V gene encodes CDR1 MRHNA and CDR2 SNTAGT. CDR3 protein: CASTDRGTLNEQFF. CDR3 nucleotides: TGTGCCAGCACCGACAGGGGGACCCTAAATGAGCAGTTCTTC.